The 25 T cell receptor beta chains below come from one sample, sequenced in a study of blood T cell repertoires in COVID-19. The repertoire was sequenced with immunoSEQ multiplex PCR; TCRdb's copy has only in-frame clones and lacks some. Of a few hundred thousand clones in the sample, around 87% were seen once. Sequencing input: PBMCs or T cells enriched from blood (not recorded which). All receptors come from a man younger than 30 who had recovered from COVID-19.

The chain recombines TRBV18 with TRBJ1-3; 7 bases line up with TRBD1. The CDR3 extends over 16 amino acids. V lost 4 bases, J lost 1 base, and 7 bases stayed unmatched. Germline V CDR1 and CDR2: KGHSH, LQKENI. The chain's CDR3 is CASSRSPRGSGNTIYF. The CDR3 DNA is TGTGCCAGCTCACGATCACCCAGGGGGTCTGGAAACACCATATATTTT.

CDR3 nucleotides: TGTGCCAGCAGCACAAGGACAGGGGGCTTGGGCAATGAGCAGTTCTTC. Translated, it gives CASSTRTGGLGNEQFF. The V gene is TRBV13, the J gene TRBJ2-1; TRBD1 matches at 11 bases. Looked up from germline, CDR1 is PRHDT and CDR2 is FYEKMQ (reference sequence). The CDR3 extends over 16 amino acids. The ends lost 5 bases at V and 6 bases at J; junction bases unmatched: 9.

V is TRBV7-9 and J is TRBJ1-2, with D tentatively TRBD1 (6 bases). The germline V and J ends were trimmed by 5 bases and 7 bases, with 20 bases remaining between them. Germline CDR1 and CDR2: SEHNR and FQNEAQ (reference sequence). The CDR3 covers 15 residues. CDR3 amino acids: CASSKPNRDVGGYTF. For the CDR3, the DNA is TGTGCCAGCAGCAAACCTAACAGGGACGTCGGTGGCTACACCTTC.

The chain employs TRBV10-3 and TRBJ1-1, with a tentative D call TRBD1 (6 bases). The ends were cut back, 9 bases at V and 4 bases at J, with 18 bases in the middle. This CDR3 is 14 amino acids long. CDR1 ENHRY and CDR2 SYGVKD come from the germline V gene. The CDR3 sequence: CAIRRRGLGTEAFF. The CDR3, as DNA: TGTGCCATTCGTAGAAGGGGGTTGGGCACTGAAGCTTTCTTT.

The V and J genes are TRBV9 and TRBJ2-4; perhaps TRBD1 as D (5 bases). The CDR3 extends over 14 amino acids. The V and J ends lost 0 bases and 5 bases respectively, with 9 bases between them. Germline V gene lookup returns CDR1 SGDLS and CDR2 YYNGEE. CDR3 in amino acids: CASSVGQPENIQYF. The CDR3 nucleotides are TGTGCCAGCAGCGTAGGACAGCCGGAAAACATTCAGTACTTC.

The chain uses TRBV18 and TRBJ2-7, with 11 bases that match TRBD2. The CDR3 runs to 14 residues. Trimming took 5 bases from V and 4 from J; bases not matched to a gene: 4. Germline V lookup: CDR1 KGHSH, CDR2 LQKENI. The CDR3 bases are TGTGCCAGCTCAAGGACTAGCGGGCAGTACGAGCAGTACTTC. This translates into CASSRTSGQYEQYF.

The rearrangement joins TRBV23-1 to TRBJ1-2, with D unclear. TRBV23-1 is an open reading frame whose function is uncertain. CDR3 length: 15 amino acids. V dropped 0 bases and J dropped 2 bases, with 10 bases sitting between them. The CDR3 sequence: CASSQSGRSNYGYTF. In nucleotides, the CDR3 is TGCGCCAGCAGTCAATCGGGCAGGTCGAACTATGGCTACACCTTC.

V and J are TRBV28 and TRBJ1-1; D not certain. CDR1 is MDHEN, CDR2 SYDVKM, per germline. V was trimmed by 5 bases and J by 4 bases, leaving 8 bases between them. This CDR3 spans 12 amino acids. CDR3 in amino acids: CASSTVGTEAFF. CDR3 coding DNA: TGTGCCAGCAGTACAGTGGGCACTGAAGCTTTCTTT.

The chain is built from TRBV19 and TRBJ2-7, with TRBD2 matching over 11 bases. The trim removed 5 bases at V and 6 bases at J, leaving 9 bases unmatched. Germline V lookup: CDR1 LNHDA, CDR2 SQIVND (reference sequence). The CDR3 totals 15 residues. The DNA of the CDR3 is TGTGCCAGTAGTCCCCAAGGACTAGCGGGTATCGAGCAGTACTTC. It specifies CASSPQGLAGIEQYF.

This clone appeared once. The J gene is TRBJ1-1, the V gene TRBV3-1 (or the pseudogene TRBV3-2), with 10 bases aligning to TRBD1. CDR3 size: 13 residues. Germline V gives CDR1 LGHDT, CDR2 YNNKEL (reference sequence). With V trimmed by 9 bases and J by 9 bases, 10 bases remained unmatched. CDR3 DNA sequence: TGTGCCAGTAAACCAGACAGGGGGCGAAAAGCTTTCTTT. Translated: CASKPDRGRKAFF.

The chain combines TRBV9 with TRBJ2-3, with 7 positions matching TRBD2. The CDR3 sequence is 14 residues long. Germline assignment: CDR1 SGDLS and CDR2 YYNGEE. V lost 6 bases to trimming and J lost 1 base; unmatched junction nucleotides: 5. The chain's CDR3 is CASTVAGGTDTQYF. The CDR3 coding sequence is TGTGCCAGCACCGTGGCGGGAGGCACAGATACGCAGTATTTT.

The chain recombines TRBV5-1 with TRBJ1-1; D ambiguous. CDR3 length: 13 residues. Germline CDR1 reads SGHRS; CDR2 reads YFSETQ. The germline V and J ends were trimmed by 3 bases and 6 bases, with 12 bases remaining between them. As DNA, the CDR3 is TGCGCCAGCAGCTCGTCGGTTAGCCCTGAAGCTTTCTTT. Protein sequence: CASSSSVSPEAFF.

This chain links TRBV7-9 with TRBJ2-3; 7 nucleotides agree with TRBD2. The junction had 12 bases not matched to a gene; V was cut back by 2 bases and J by 1 base. CDR1 SEHNR and CDR2 FQNEAQ come from the germline V gene (reference sequence). This CDR3 comprises 18 residues. The chain's CDR3 is CASSLRRVAGVGTDTQYF. The DNA for the CDR3 is TGTGCCAGCAGCTTACGTAGGGTGGCGGGAGTTGGCACAGATACGCAGTATTTT.

With regard to this clone: Mismatch with germline at one junction end may stem from a read error. This sequence joins TRBV27 and TRBJ1-4; D ambiguous. Germline CDR1 MNHEY, CDR2 SMNVEV (reference sequence). The CDR3 has 14 residues. In DNA form, the CDR3 reads TGTGCCAGCAGTTTTGACGGGATTAATCAAAAACTGTTTTTT. Translated, it gives CASSFDGINQKLFF. Based on the CDR3 plus reference TRBV27 and TRBJ1-4, the full variable domain is EAQVTQNPRYLITVTGKKLTVTCSQNMNHEYMSWYRQDPGLGLRQIYYSMNVEVTDKGDVPEGYKVSRKEKRNFPLILESPSPNQTSLYFCASSFDGINQKLFFGSGTQLSVL.

The J gene is TRBJ2-1, the V gene TRBV27; D is perhaps TRBD2 (5 bases). There are 16 residues in the CDR3. Deletions cut 0 bases from V and 9 bases from J, with 18 bases between. Germline assignment: CDR1 MNHEY and CDR2 SMNVEV (reference sequence). CDR3 region: CASSLSKESAAGEQFF. The CDR3 nucleotides are TGTGCCAGCAGTTTATCGAAGGAGTCCGCGGCGGGTGAGCAGTTCTTC.

The chain employs TRBV19 and TRBJ1-3, with 7 bases aligning to TRBD1. Losses at the gene ends were 4 bases for V and 3 bases for J; bases not matched to a gene: 18. Germline CDR1 reads LNHDA; CDR2 reads SQIVND (reference sequence). The CDR3 length is 19 residues. The CDR3 loop reads CASSTRVGVWDSIGNTIYF. DNA for the CDR3: TGTGCCAGTAGTACCCGCGTCGGGGTCTGGGACAGCATTGGAAACACCATATATTTT.

V is TRBV3-1 (or the pseudogene TRBV3-2) and J is TRBJ2-7; 8 positions agree with TRBD1. V gave up 4 bases and J gave up 6 bases; unmatched junction bases: 8. The V gene's germline CDR1 is LGHDT and CDR2 YNNKEL (reference sequence). This CDR3 has 14 amino acids. This CDR3 is CASSPGQASCEQYF. CDR3 bases: TGTGCCAGCAGCCCGGGACAGGCCTCTTGCGAGCAGTACTTC.

The chain links TRBV7-3 to TRBJ2-1; D call uncertain. Trimming took 0 bases from V and 8 from J, leaving 8 bases between them. This CDR3 has 13 residues. The V gene's germline CDR1 is SGHTA and CDR2 FQGTGA. The CDR3 region is CASSLTIRDEQFF. CDR3 coding DNA: TGTGCCAGCAGCTTAACGATTCGGGATGAGCAGTTCTTC.

This clone has a single count. The gene calls are TRBV28 and TRBJ1-5, with D uncertain. The V and J ends lost 8 bases and 4 bases respectively, with 3 bases between them. This CDR3 is built from 10 residues. The germline CDR1 and CDR2 sequences are MDHEN and SYDVKM. CDR3 region: CASSNQPQHF. The CDR3 DNA reads as TGTGCCAGCTCAAATCAGCCCCAGCATTTT.

This clone was detected a few times. This chain connects TRBV12-2 to TRBJ1-4. TRBV12-2 constitutes a pseudogene. The CDR3 spans 14 residues. CDR3 in DNA: TGTGCAAGTCGCTTGCGGACTATTAATGAAAAACTGTTTTTT. As protein: CASRLRTINEKLFF.

This chain uses TRBV6-5 with TRBJ2-7; 7 bases are shared with TRBD2. The CDR3 runs 15 residues. V shed 0 bases and J 1 base; nucleotides not matched to a gene: 3. The germline V gene encodes CDR1 MNHEY and CDR2 SVGAGI. The CDR3 DNA reads as TGTGCCAGCAGTTACTCTCAGGGACTATCCTACGAGCAGTACTTC. It encodes CASSYSQGLSYEQYF.

This rearrangement joins TRBV7-2 to TRBJ1-6; 8 bases align to TRBD1. The J segment lost 8 bases and the V segment lost 1 base, leaving 1 base of the junction unmatched. CDR3 length equals 14 residues. CDR1 and CDR2 from the germline V gene are SGHTA and FQGNSA. The CDR3 DNA reads as TGTGCCAGCAGCTTAGGACAGGGGTATTCACCCCTCCACTTT. Translating it yields CASSLGQGYSPLHF. The whole variable domain, filled in from reference TRBV7-2 and TRBJ1-6, reads GAGVSQSPSNKVTEKGKDVELRCDPISGHTALYWYRQSLGQGLEFLIYFQGNSAPDKSGLPSDRFSAERTGGSVSTLTIQRTQQEDSAVYLCASSLGQGYSPLHFGNGTRLTVT.

The chain uses TRBV4-1 and TRBJ2-3, with D maybe TRBD2 (7 bases). CDR1 MGHRA and CDR2 YSYEKL come from the germline V gene. There are 17 residues in the CDR3. Deletions cut 4 bases from V and 2 bases from J, with 19 bases between. This CDR3 is CASSRIQRGGNTDTQYF. In DNA, the CDR3 is TGCGCCAGCAGCCGAATACAAAGGGGGGGTAACACAGATACGCAGTATTTT.

The rearrangement joins TRBV28 to TRBJ1-3, with D hard to call. The CDR3 length is 16 residues. Germline-derived CDR1 and CDR2 are MDHEN and SYDVKM. V lost 1 base and J 7 bases, leaving 17 bases between the germline ends. CDR3 sequence reads: CASSLYFNPQANTIYF. DNA of the CDR3: TGTGCCAGCAGTTTATATTTCAATCCTCAGGCCAACACCATATATTTT.

In this sample, this clone turned up once. This sequence joins TRBV11-2 and TRBJ1-2, with a weak D call TRBD1 (5 bases). Trimming shortened V by 6 bases and J by 2 bases, and 19 bases separated the two germline ends. Germline values: CDR1 SGHAT, CDR2 FQNNGV. The CDR3 has 16 amino acids. The DNA of the CDR3 is TGTGCCAGCAGGTCGATCAGACAGAGCCCAAACTATGGCTACACCTTC. Protein sequence: CASRSIRQSPNYGYTF.